These T cell receptor beta chains were read from a single sample in a study of blood T cell repertoires in COVID-19. Some clones are missing from TCRdb's copy, which holds only in-frame ones; the method was immunoSEQ multiplex PCR. This table holds roughly 200,000 clones, around nine tenths found once. Source material: peripheral blood. These receptors were obtained from a man aged 45-60 years with COVID-19, enrolled during active disease. Both conserved end residues are part of each CDR3. A D gene is named only where the DNA matches it firmly. Some rows have no size entry. The others give once, few or many, or a class for an expanded clone.

j_call v_call clone_size d_call cdr3_aa cdr3_nt
TRBJ2-3 TRBV6-5 . . CASSSSQSTDTQYF TGTGCCAGCAGTTCTAGTCAGAGCACAGATACGCAGTATTTT
TRBJ2-7 TRBV7-3 . TRBD2 CASSLASGEGYEQYF TGTGCCAGCAGCTTAGCTAGCGGAGAGGGGTACGAGCAGTACTTC
TRBJ1-1 TRBV28 . TRBD1 CASSLIGTGDTEAFF TGTGCCAGCAGTTTGATCGGGACAGGGGACACTGAAGCTTTCTTT
TRBJ2-6 TRBV18 once . CASSPQGINGANVLTF TGTGCCAGCTCACCTCAGGGGATCAATGGGGCCAACGTCCTGACTTTC
TRBJ2-1 TRBV12-3/TRBV12-4 . . CASNKGRGDEQFF TGTGCCAGCAACAAGGGCCGGGGTGATGAGCAGTTCTTC
TRBJ1-3 TRBV28 . . CASSSGLRQRGNTIYF TGTGCCAGCAGTTCCGGTCTCCGGCAGCGTGGAAACACCATATATTTT
TRBJ1-1 TRBV6-5 . . CASSLTGPNTEAFF TGTGCCAGCAGCCTGACAGGCCCGAACACTGAAGCTTTCTTT
TRBJ1-1 TRBV19 . . CASSKLNGGTGTEAFF TGTGCCAGTAGTAAGCTAAACGGGGGAACTGGGACTGAAGCTTTCTTT
TRBJ2-1 TRBV7-2 . . CASSRLRINEQFF TGTGCCAGCAGCCGGTTGAGGATCAATGAGCAGTTCTTC
TRBJ2-3 TRBV10-1 . TRBD2 CASSDPSFGGERDKQYF TGCGCCAGCAGTGATCCCTCCTTCGGCGGAGAGCGGGATAAGCAGTATTTT
TRBJ2-1 TRBV4-2 . TRBD1 CASSQDPRQGFANEQFF TGTGCCAGCAGCCAAGATCCCAGACAGGGGTTCGCCAATGAGCAGTTCTTC
TRBJ1-4 TRBV7-6 . . CASSLSWAGAGEKLFF TGTGCCAGCAGCTTATCATGGGCCGGTGCGGGCGAAAAACTGTTTTTT
TRBJ2-1 TRBV7-9 . TRBD2 CASSRTSGISYNEQFF TGTGCCAGCAGCAGGACTAGCGGAATCTCCTACAATGAGCAGTTCTTC
TRBJ2-5 TRBV3-1/TRBV3-2 . . CASSPWTSQETQYF TGTGCCAGCAGCCCCTGGACTTCCCAAGAGACCCAGTACTTC
TRBJ1-2 TRBV6-6 . . CASSYSRRLRAGGYTF TGTGCCAGCAGTTACTCGAGGCGGTTAAGGGCGGGCGGCTACACCTTC
TRBJ2-7 TRBV15 . TRBD1 CATSREGRGQDLFEQYF TGTGCCACCAGCAGAGAGGGTAGGGGACAGGACCTTTTCGAGCAGTACTTC
TRBJ2-1 TRBV6-5 . TRBD2 CASSQGLAVYNEQFF TGTGCCAGCAGTCAGGGACTAGCAGTTTACAATGAGCAGTTCTTC
TRBJ1-6 TRBV4-1 . TRBD1 CASSHPGQGPSYNSPLHF TGCGCCAGCAGCCATCCCGGACAGGGGCCCTCCTATAATTCACCCCTCCACTTT
TRBJ1-5 TRBV19 . . CASMREAGAQPQHF TGTGCCAGTATGAGGGAAGCGGGGGCTCAGCCCCAGCATTTT
TRBJ2-2 TRBV6-4 . TRBD1 CASSRNVGQGNTGELFF TGTGCCAGCAGTCGAAACGTCGGACAGGGCAACACCGGGGAGCTGTTTTTT
TRBJ1-2 TRBV6-5 few . CASRQGSSGYTF TGTGCCAGCAGACAGGGATCGAGTGGCTACACCTTC
TRBJ1-1 TRBV12-3/TRBV12-4 . . CASSPYRNTEAFF TGTGCCAGCAGCCCGTATAGGAACACTGAAGCTTTCTTT
TRBJ2-5 TRBV30 . TRBD1 CAWSVLTGVPYF TGTGCCTGGAGTGTTCTGACAGGGGTACCCTACTTC
TRBJ1-4 TRBV6-4 once . CAHAPGGMGEKLFF TGTGCCCATGCTCCCGGGGGGATGGGCGAAAAACTGTTTTTT
TRBJ1-2 TRBV3-1/TRBV3-2 . . CASSQDQVSYGYTF TGTGCCAGCAGCCAAGACCAGGTTAGCTATGGCTACACCTTC
TRBJ2-2 TRBV5-6 . TRBD1 CASSFADRGLTGELFF TGTGCCAGCAGCTTTGCGGACAGGGGGCTCACCGGGGAGCTGTTTTTT
TRBJ2-5 TRBV9 few TRBD1 CASSVGDRQETQYF TGTGCCAGCAGCGTAGGGGACAGACAAGAGACCCAGTACTTC
TRBJ2-1 TRBV19 . . CASSIGIAPYNEQFF TGTGCCAGTAGTATTGGGATAGCGCCCTACAATGAGCAGTTCTTC
TRBJ2-5 TRBV19 . TRBD1 CASSPTGGAETQYF TGTGCCAGTAGTCCTACAGGGGGCGCGGAGACCCAGTACTTC
TRBJ1-5 TRBV6-5 . TRBD1 CASSSGQGGDQPQHF TGTGCCAGCAGTTCGGGACAGGGCGGGGATCAGCCCCAGCATTTT
TRBJ2-4 TRBV7-9 . . CASSPGRVAKNIQYF TGTGCCAGCAGCCCCGGCAGGGTAGCCAAAAACATTCAGTACTTC
TRBJ1-1 TRBV3-1/TRBV3-2 . TRBD1 CASSQGQGLNTEAFF TGTGCCAGCAGCCAGGGACAGGGTTTGAACACTGAAGCTTTCTTT
TRBJ1-5 TRBV28 . . CASSSGFQPQHF TGTGCCAGCAGTTCGGGGTTTCAGCCCCAGCATTTT
TRBJ2-7 TRBV6-1 . TRBD1 CASSEFILSDRGDPYEQYF TGTGCCAGCAGTGAATTTATCCTGTCCGACAGGGGAGATCCCTACGAGCAGTACTTC
TRBJ2-4 TRBV15 . . CATSRDRNIQYF TGTGCCACCAGCAGAGATCGGAACATTCAGTACTTC
TRBJ2-1 TRBV19 . . CASSDQADPLGDEQFF TGTGCCAGTAGCGACCAAGCGGATCCTTTAGGAGATGAGCAGTTCTTC
TRBJ2-1 TRBV6-6 . TRBD1 CASSRRQGRNNEQFF TGTGCCAGCAGTCGAAGACAGGGGCGGAACAATGAGCAGTTCTTC
TRBJ2-7 TRBV19 once . CASGSGSQTYEQYF TGTGCCAGCGGATCCGGGAGCCAAACCTACGAGCAGTACTTC
TRBJ1-1 TRBV15 . . CATSLTRVTEAFF TGTGCCACCAGCCTTACCCGGGTCACTGAAGCTTTCTTT
TRBJ1-1 TRBV3-1/TRBV3-2 . . CASSQDFRQMNTEAFF TGTGCCAGCAGCCAAGATTTTCGACAGATGAACACTGAAGCTTTCTTT
TRBJ1-5 TRBV6-2/TRBV6-3 . TRBD1 CASSRQGDRQPQHF TGTGCCAGCAGCCGACAGGGGGACCGGCAGCCCCAGCATTTT
TRBJ2-2 TRBV12-5 . . CASGPKSQTHGELFF TGTGCTAGTGGTCCAAAGTCCCAAACTCACGGGGAGCTGTTTTTT
TRBJ2-1 TRBV30 . . CAWSGTGSYNEQFF TGTGCCTGGAGTGGAACAGGTTCCTACAATGAGCAGTTCTTC
TRBJ2-1 TRBV5-1 . TRBD1 CASSKTTGRNEQFF TGCGCCAGCAGCAAAACGACAGGGCGAAATGAGCAGTTCTTC
TRBJ2-7 TRBV5-6 . TRBD2 CASSSLGTSGKVDEQYF TGTGCCAGCAGCTCACTCGGGACTAGCGGGAAGGTAGACGAGCAGTACTTC
TRBJ2-7 TRBV18 . . CASSPVRSGWGYEQYF TGTGCCAGCTCACCAGTCCGGAGCGGTTGGGGCTACGAGCAGTACTTC
TRBJ2-7 TRBV7-6 . . CASSLAVGRGSSYEQYF TGTGCCAGCAGCTTAGCGGTGGGTCGAGGATCATCCTACGAGCAGTACTTC
TRBJ2-1 TRBV24-1 . TRBD1 CATQDRGPYNEQFF TGTGCCACACAAGACAGGGGCCCCTACAATGAGCAGTTCTTC